A single sample is the source of the 17 T cell receptor beta chains below, sequenced in a study of shared clonotypes between healthy human individuals. The repertoire was sequenced with immunoSEQ multiplex PCR; TCRdb's copy has only in-frame clones and lacks some. The sample lists over a million clones; 95% to 97% were seen once. What was sequenced was naive CD4+ T cells sorted from blood. Subset of the sample: CD45RA+ positively selected. Receptors originate from a man between 25 and 39 years old in good health.

This clone was seen a single time. The rearrangement uses TRBV5-4 and TRBJ2-2; the D call may be TRBD1 or TRBD2 (5 bases each). The V gene lost 4 bases and the J gene lost 5 bases, with 12 bases spanning the gap. CDR3 size: 14 residues. Germline values: CDR1 SGHNT, CDR2 YYREEE (reference sequence). The CDR3 sequence: CASSPGTGTGELFF. The CDR3 coding sequence is TGTGCCAGCAGCCCGGGGACGGGGACCGGGGAGCTGTTTTTT.

This sequence joins TRBV28 and TRBJ2-7; the D is unclear. The V and J ends lost 6 bases and 7 bases respectively, with 13 bases between them. There are 12 residues in the CDR3. Looked up from germline, CDR1 is MDHEN and CDR2 is SYDVKM. CDR3 region: CASSFSSWEQYF. CDR3 coding DNA: TGTGCCAGCAGCTTCTCCAGTTGGGAGCAGTACTTC. The full variable domain, its missing parts supplied by reference TRBV28 and TRBJ2-7, is DVKVTQSSRYLVKRTGEKVFLECVQDMDHENMFWYRQDPGLGLRLIYFSYDVKMKEKGDIPEGYSVSREKKERFSLILESASTNQTSMYLCASSFSSWEQYFGPGTRLTVT.

The rearrangement uses TRBV2 and TRBJ2-2; either TRBD1 or TRBD2 may supply D (5 bases each). The CDR3 is 14 residues long. V was clipped by 8 bases and J by 6 bases, with 16 bases between them. Germline V gives CDR1 SNHLY, CDR2 FYNNEI. This chain's CDR3 is CASRGMGVAGELFF. As DNA, the CDR3 is TGTGCCAGCCGAGGGATGGGGGTGGCCGGGGAGCTGTTTTTT.

The J gene is TRBJ1-4, the V gene TRBV5-1; D is possibly TRBD1 (6 bases). Germline assignment: CDR1 SGHRS and CDR2 YFSETQ. The CDR3 has 14 amino acids. Trimming removed 4 bases at V and 4 bases at J, with 11 bases between. CDR3 nucleotide sequence: TGCGCCAGCAGCCGCGACAGGAATAATGAAAAACTGTTTTTT. Translating it yields CASSRDRNNEKLFF.

The chain links TRBV29-1 to TRBJ2-5, with TRBD2 identical over 8 bases. Unmatched junction bases numbered 11, after V lost 1 base and J lost 7 bases. Germline-derived CDR1 and CDR2 are SQVTM and ANQGSEA. The CDR3 length is 15 residues. CDR3 coding DNA: TGCAGCGTTGAAGGAGTGGGGACTAGGGGGGTGACCCAGTACTTC. Its translation is CSVEGVGTRGVTQYF.

J is TRBJ2-6 and V is TRBV10-3; D call uncertain. Germline loops: CDR1 ENHRY, CDR2 SYGVKD. Trimming stripped 4 bases from V and 0 bases from J, with 13 bases between. The CDR3 totals 17 residues. The CDR3 DNA follows: TGTGCCATCAGTGTTTGGACGGGTAGCTCTGGGGCCAACGTCCTGACTTTC. It translates to CAISVWTGSSGANVLTF.

This sequence joins TRBV29-1 and TRBJ1-2, with a possible D match to TRBD1 (5 bases). The V gene's germline CDR1 is SQVTM and CDR2 ANQGSEA. V was cut by 4 bases and J by 8 bases, with 11 bases left in between. The CDR3 is 11 amino acids. This chain's CDR3 is CSVVQAGGYTF. The CDR3, as DNA: TGCAGCGTTGTACAGGCAGGAGGCTACACCTTC.

V and J are TRBV7-6 and TRBJ1-1; D gene unclear. Germline V gene lookup returns CDR1 SGHVS and CDR2 FNYEAQ. CDR3 size: 15 residues. V lost 1 base to trimming and J lost 6 bases, with 15 bases between them. CDR3 loop: CASSLDAAVSSEAFF. CDR3 sequence (DNA): TGTGCCAGCAGCTTAGACGCTGCTGTTAGCTCTGAAGCTTTCTTT.

The chain combines TRBV18 with TRBJ2-7; 11 bases agree with TRBD2. Germline trimming cut 0 bases from V and 4 bases from J; bases unmatched to any gene: 17. The CDR3 runs to 20 residues. The germline gives CDR1 KGHSH, CDR2 LQKENI. Here the CDR3 DNA reads TGTGCCAGCTCACCACCGGGTATAGCGGGAGGGCCAATCTTCCGTTACGAGCAGTACTTC. Its protein product is CASSPPGIAGGPIFRYEQYF.

The J gene is TRBJ2-1, the V gene TRBV5-4, with 7 bases identical to TRBD2. Trimming removed 4 bases from V and 0 bases from J; junction bases left unmatched: 4. CDR3 length equals 15 residues. Germline V gene lookup returns CDR1 SGHNT and CDR2 YYREEE (reference sequence). Written as DNA, the CDR3 is TGTGCCAGCAGCAAGAGCGGGACCTCCTACAATGAGCAGTTCTTC. Protein: CASSKSGTSYNEQFF.

The chain links TRBV15 to TRBJ2-5, with TRBD2 identical over 7 bases. Per the germline V gene, CDR1 is LNHNV and CDR2 is YYDKDF (reference sequence). Trimming took 0 bases from V and 5 from J; bases not matched to a gene: 9. The CDR3 runs to 16 residues. The CDR3 loop reads CATSRDVGRAWETQYF. CDR3 in DNA: TGTGCCACCAGCAGAGATGTGGGGAGGGCCTGGGAGACCCAGTACTTC. Full variable domain (outside the CDR3, taken from reference TRBV15 and TRBJ2-5): DAMVIQNPRYQVTQFGKPVTLSCSQTLNHNVMYWYQQKSSQAPKLLFHYYDKDFNNEADTPDNFQSRRPNTSFCFLDIRSPGLGDTAMYLCATSRDVGRAWETQYFGPGTRLLVL.

This clone was observed once. The chain carries TRBV7-2 and TRBJ2-7, with 7 bases matching TRBD2. Germline assignment: CDR1 SGHTA and CDR2 FQGNSA. The CDR3 is 15 amino acids. V was clipped by 0 bases and J by 7 bases; unmatched bases: 9. CDR3 DNA sequence: TGTGCCAGCAGCTTAGCCGTTTTGGGAGCGGGGGAGCAGTACTTC. Its protein product is CASSLAVLGAGEQYF. Using reference TRBV7-2 and TRBJ2-7 for the parts outside the CDR3, the full variable domain is GAGVSQSPSNKVTEKGKDVELRCDPISGHTALYWYRQSLGQGLEFLIYFQGNSAPDKSGLPSDRFSAERTGGSVSTLTIQRTQQEDSAVYLCASSLAVLGAGEQYFGPGTRLTVT.

This clone was seen once. V usage is TRBV5-1 and J usage is TRBJ2-1, with 7 bases identical to TRBD1. There are 14 residues in the CDR3. V trimming: 4 bases; J trimming: 7 bases; junction bases outside the gene matches: 8. Germline CDR1 and CDR2: SGHRS and YFSETQ. The CDR3 here is CASSRPGQWNEQFF. The CDR3 DNA reads TGCGCCAGCAGCCGACCGGGACAGTGGAATGAGCAGTTCTTC.

The rearrangement joins TRBV28 to TRBJ2-3; D unresolved. There are 14 residues in the CDR3. CDR1 MDHEN and CDR2 SYDVKM come from the germline V gene. Trimming removed 4 bases at V and 4 bases at J, with 12 bases between. CDR3 protein: CASSSVGGSDTQYF. CDR3 DNA: TGTGCCAGCAGTTCGGTAGGTGGCTCAGATACGCAGTATTTT.

J is TRBJ1-1 and V is TRBV15, with D possibly TRBD1 on 5 matching bases. In germline, CDR1 is LNHNV, CDR2 YYDKDF (reference sequence). This CDR3 is 14 amino acids long. Trimming took off 3 bases at V and 1 base at J, with 9 bases between the two ends. The CDR3 region has the DNA TGTGCCACCAGCAGGGCTGACAGGAACACTGAAGCTTTCTTT. The encoded protein is CATSRADRNTEAFF.

J is TRBJ2-7 and V is TRBV20-1; no clear D gene. The CDR3 spans 11 residues. Trimming cost V 3 bases and J 6 bases, with 9 bases left between them. Germline loops: CDR1 DFQATT, CDR2 SNEGSKA (reference sequence). The CDR3 coding sequence is TGCAGTGCTAGGAAGGTTCGCGAGCAGTACTTC. Its protein is CSARKVREQYF.

The rearrangement joins TRBV27 to TRBJ1-2; perhaps TRBD1 as D (6 bases). The CDR3 extends over 13 amino acids. V lost 5 bases, J lost 7 bases, and 14 bases lay in between. Per the germline V gene, CDR1 is MNHEY and CDR2 is SMNVEV (reference sequence). The CDR3 is CASSPLQGAGYTF. In DNA form, the CDR3 reads TGTGCCAGCAGTCCCTTACAGGGTGCTGGCTACACCTTC.